Here is one T cell receptor beta chain with its context. V shed 7 bases and J shed 0 bases, with 10 bases lying between them. This CDR3 spans 14 amino acids. CDR1 and CDR2 (germline): SNHLY, FYNNEI. The data were obtained in a study of blood T cell repertoires in COVID-19. About the study: In each case, the material was cDNA or gDNA derived from T cells, B-cell-depleted T cells, or PBMCs.

Measured with immunoSEQ multiplex PCR; TCRdb has only the in-frame clones, and not every one. This table has 75,000 to 90,000 clones, approximately 80% appearing once. This TCR came from an older man with active or convalescent COVID-19. J is TRBJ2-1 and V is TRBV2; tentative D call: TRBD2 (7 bases). The sample was peripheral blood. This chain's CDR3 is CASMGGGSYNEQFF. In nucleotides, the CDR3 is TGTGCCAGCATGGGAGGGGGCTCCTACAATGAGCAGTTCTTC.